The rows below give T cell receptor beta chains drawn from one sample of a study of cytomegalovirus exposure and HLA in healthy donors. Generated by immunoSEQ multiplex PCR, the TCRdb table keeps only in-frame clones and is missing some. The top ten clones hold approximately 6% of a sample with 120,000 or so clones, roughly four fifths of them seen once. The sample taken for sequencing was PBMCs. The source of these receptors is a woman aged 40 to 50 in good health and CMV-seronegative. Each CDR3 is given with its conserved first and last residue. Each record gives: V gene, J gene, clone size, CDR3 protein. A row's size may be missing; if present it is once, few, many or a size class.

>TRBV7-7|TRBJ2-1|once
CASSLSSGAYNEQFF
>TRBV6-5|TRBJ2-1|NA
CASSSPGQGGFNEQFF
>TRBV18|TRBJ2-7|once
CASSPLTSGAYEQYF
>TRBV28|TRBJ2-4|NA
CASSLWTATKNIQYF
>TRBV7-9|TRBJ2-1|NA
CASRTDRVNEQFF
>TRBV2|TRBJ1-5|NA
CASSTQADQPQHF
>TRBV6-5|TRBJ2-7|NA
CASRKNSGLPYEQYF
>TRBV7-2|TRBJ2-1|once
CASSLSPGLEYNEQFF
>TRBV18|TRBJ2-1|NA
CASSPPGTSEQFF
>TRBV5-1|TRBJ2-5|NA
CASSLEVLGAQYF
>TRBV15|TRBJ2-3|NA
CATGRGLGDTQYF
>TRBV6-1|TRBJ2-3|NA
CASRMVGGIDTQYF
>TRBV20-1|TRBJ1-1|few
CSASSNTEAFF
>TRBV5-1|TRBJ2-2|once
CASSLGAGSTGELFF
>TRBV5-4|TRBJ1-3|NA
CASSSPTGPSGNTIYF
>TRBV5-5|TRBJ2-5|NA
CASSDASGSVETQYF
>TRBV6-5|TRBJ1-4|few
CASSYQKNVYEKLFF
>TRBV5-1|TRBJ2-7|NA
CASSLASGLAGGPEYF
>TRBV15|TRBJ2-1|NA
CATSMWTGRDNEQFF
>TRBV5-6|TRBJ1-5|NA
CASSLDGSQPQHF
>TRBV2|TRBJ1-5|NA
CASSLQGASNQPQHF
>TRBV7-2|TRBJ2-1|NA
CASSLTAGSYNEQFF
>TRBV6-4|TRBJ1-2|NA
CASSRTTTGDYGYTF
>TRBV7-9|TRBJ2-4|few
CASSSTRDRRHF
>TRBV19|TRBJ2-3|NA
CASSSITSTAQYF
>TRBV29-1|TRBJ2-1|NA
CSVDRGGLYNEQFF
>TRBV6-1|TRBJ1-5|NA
CASMSLVNQPQHF
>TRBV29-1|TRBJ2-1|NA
CSVAESSSYNEQFF
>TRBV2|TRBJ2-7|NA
CASSRDRKKYF
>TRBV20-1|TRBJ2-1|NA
CSSGVGDPQFF
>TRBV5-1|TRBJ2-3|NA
CASSLAGTSGRVTDTQYF
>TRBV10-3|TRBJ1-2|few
CAISATEGQGGYGYTF
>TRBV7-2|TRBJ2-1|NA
CASSLYGQGMDYEQFF
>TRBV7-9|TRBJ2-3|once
CSSSNLLAGGADTQYF
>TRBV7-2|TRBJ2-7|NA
CASSLTRGPYEQYF
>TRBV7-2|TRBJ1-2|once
CASSLVSLSNYGYTF
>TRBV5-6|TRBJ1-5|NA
CASSLVDQPQHF
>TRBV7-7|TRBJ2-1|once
CASSLGLDNNEQFF
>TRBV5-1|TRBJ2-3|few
CASSLGLARTRQGTDTQYF
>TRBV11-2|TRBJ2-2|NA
CASSPIAGDRTGELFF
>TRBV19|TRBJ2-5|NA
CASSISGRALSETQYF